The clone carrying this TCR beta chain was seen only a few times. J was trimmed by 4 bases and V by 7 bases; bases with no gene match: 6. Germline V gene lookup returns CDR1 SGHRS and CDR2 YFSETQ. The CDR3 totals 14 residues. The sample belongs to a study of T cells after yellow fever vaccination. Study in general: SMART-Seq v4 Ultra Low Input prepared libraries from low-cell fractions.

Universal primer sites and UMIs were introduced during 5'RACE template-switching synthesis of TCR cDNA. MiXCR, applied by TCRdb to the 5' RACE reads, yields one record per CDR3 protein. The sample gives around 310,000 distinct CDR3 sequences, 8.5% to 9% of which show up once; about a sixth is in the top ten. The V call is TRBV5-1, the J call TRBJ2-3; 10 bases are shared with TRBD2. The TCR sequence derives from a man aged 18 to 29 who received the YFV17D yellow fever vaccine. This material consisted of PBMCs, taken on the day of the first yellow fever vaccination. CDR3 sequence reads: CASRPGLASDTQYF. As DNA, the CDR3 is TGCGCCAGCCGGCCGGGACTAGCGTCAGATACGCAGTATTTT.